The 23 T cell receptor beta chains reported below all come from one sample, sequenced in a study of vaccination effects on CD4 cells after COVID-19. Before any sequencing was done, the ViraFEST assay used viral peptide pools to expand antigen-specific CD4+ T cells. Subsequent to 10 days of culture, CD4+ T cells were isolated. The method was immunoSEQ multiplex PCR; TCRdb's version includes in-frame clones alone and lacks a portion of them. The sample contains 20,000 or so clones, around 66% of which appear only once. The antigens for these receptors are not known. Sequences were derived from CD4+ T cells from PBMCs cultured with HCoV-229E spike peptides, sampled before COVID-19 vaccination. Every receptor here comes from a human donor who received a COVID-19 vaccine.

This chain joins TRBV6-2 or TRBV6-3 and TRBJ1-2; no definite D call. Looked up from germline, CDR1 is MNHEY and CDR2 is SVGEGT. The V end lost 6 bases, the J end lost 2 bases, and 10 bases lay between the germline ends. This CDR3 contains 13 residues. CDR3 residues: CASSSPGNYGYTF. The CDR3 DNA follows: TGTGCCAGCAGCTCCCCGGGGAACTATGGCTACACCTTC.

The CDR3 is CASSSTVNYGYTF. In DNA form, the CDR3 reads TGTGCCAGCAGCTCGACCGTTAACTATGGCTACACCTTC. The chain recombines TRBV6-5 with TRBJ1-2; D unclear. Trimming removed 6 bases from V and 1 base from J, with 9 bases in between. Germline V lookup: CDR1 MNHEY, CDR2 SVGAGI. The CDR3 loop spans 13 amino acids.

CDR3 DNA: TGCAGTGCTAGTCACCCGCTACAAGAGACCCAGTACTTC. Amino acids: CSASHPLQETQYF. The chain carries TRBV20-1 and TRBJ2-5; D remains ambiguous. Germline CDR1 is DFQATT and CDR2 is SNEGSKA (reference sequence). V shed 3 bases and J shed 2 bases, with 10 bases lying between them. The CDR3 runs to 13 residues.

The CDR3 spells CASRSGGTGNTIYF. Here the CDR3 DNA reads TGTGCCAGCAGATCGGGGGGAACTGGAAACACCATATATTTT. This rearrangement joins TRBV6-5 to TRBJ1-3; a possible D gene is TRBD1 (5 bases). The V end was cut by 6 bases, the J end by 2 bases, with 11 bases between. The V gene's germline CDR1 is MNHEY and CDR2 SVGAGI. The CDR3 sequence is 14 residues long.

This rearrangement joins TRBV3-1 (or the pseudogene TRBV3-2) to TRBJ2-7; 7 positions agree with TRBD1. Looked up from germline, CDR1 is LGHDT and CDR2 is YNNKEL (reference sequence). The V gene end was trimmed by 3 bases and the J gene end by 6 bases; junction bases not matched to a gene: 5. This CDR3 region has 13 residues. CDR3 bases: TGTGCCAGCAGCCAGACAGGGAATAGCGAGCAGTACTTC. Residues: CASSQTGNSEQYF.

The CDR3 DNA is TGTGCCAGCAGCGACACAGGCTCACCCCTCCACTTT. Protein: CASSDTGSPLHF. The V and J genes are TRBV7-6 and TRBJ1-6; perhaps TRBD1 as D (5 bases). Trimming pared 5 bases from V and 10 bases from J, leaving 9 bases between. CDR1 and CDR2 (germline): SGHVS, FNYEAQ. The CDR3 covers 12 residues.

This sequence joins TRBV19 and TRBJ2-1; the D is unclear. The V end was cut by 1 base, the J end by 3 bases, with 7 bases between. Germline loops: CDR1 LNHDA, CDR2 SQIVND (reference sequence). The CDR3 has 14 residues. CDR3: CASSIGFDYNEQFF. In nucleotides, the CDR3 is TGTGCCAGTAGTATAGGTTTTGACTACAATGAGCAGTTCTTC.

This clone appeared a single time. The chain has TRBV19 and TRBJ1-6; D uncertain. Germline V gene lookup returns CDR1 LNHDA and CDR2 SQIVND (reference sequence). The CDR3 runs to 13 residues. V was trimmed by 4 bases and J by 8 bases, leaving 9 bases between them. CDR3 sequence reads: CASSTSTYSPLHF. The CDR3, as DNA: TGTGCCAGTAGTACCTCCACCTATTCACCCCTCCACTTT. Looking up the rest from reference TRBV19 and TRBJ1-6 gives the full variable domain: DGGITQSPKYLFRKEGQNVTLSCEQNLNHDAMYWYRQDPGQGLRLIYYSQIVNDFQKGDIAEGYSVSREKKESFPLTVTSAQKNPTAFYLCASSTSTYSPLHFGNGTRLTVT.

The chain links TRBV11-2 to TRBJ2-5; unclear D gene. V lost 5 bases, J lost 5 bases, and 12 bases lay in between. Germline CDR1 is SGHAT and CDR2 is FQNNGV. The CDR3 extends over 13 amino acids. The CDR3: CASSPGRVETQYF. In nucleotides, the CDR3 is TGTGCCAGCAGCCCAGGTCGGGTGGAGACCCAGTACTTC. The variable domain in full, with the rest retrieved from reference TRBV11-2 and TRBJ2-5, is EAGVAQSPRYKIIEKRQSVAFWCNPISGHATLYWYQQILGQGPKLLIQFQNNGVVDDSQLPKDRFSAERLKGVDSTLKIQPAKLEDSAVYLCASSPGRVETQYFGPGTRLLVL.

The count of this clone is one. The chain combines TRBV6-6 with TRBJ2-3, with a possible D match to TRBD1 (6 bases). V was clipped by 4 bases and J by 2 bases, with 10 bases between them. The CDR3 runs 14 residues. Germline V gene lookup returns CDR1 MNHNY and CDR2 SVGAGI (reference sequence). CDR3 in amino acids: CASSFGQFTDTQYF. The CDR3 region has the DNA TGTGCCAGCAGTTTCGGACAGTTCACAGATACGCAGTATTTT.

The gene calls are TRBV15 and TRBJ2-5, with D uncertain. V lost 0 bases to trimming and J lost 5 bases, with 4 bases between them. This CDR3 contains 12 residues. Germline V gives CDR1 LNHNV, CDR2 YYDKDF (reference sequence). The CDR3 DNA follows: TGTGCCACCAGCAGAGATTGGGAGACCCAGTACTTC. The encoded protein is CATSRDWETQYF.

The J gene is TRBJ1-6, the V gene TRBV6-1; 7 bases line up with TRBD1. This CDR3 region has 13 residues. CDR1 and CDR2 (germline): MNHNS, SASEGT. The V gene end was trimmed by 6 bases and the J gene end by 9 bases; junction bases not matched to a gene: 5. The CDR3 DNA follows: TGTGCCAGCAGACGACAGGGTGGTTCACCCCTCCACTTT. Protein product: CASRRQGGSPLHF.

This sequence joins TRBV7-9 and TRBJ2-5, with 11 nucleotides matching TRBD1. The V gene's germline CDR1 is SEHNR and CDR2 FQNEAQ (reference sequence). This CDR3 is 15 amino acids long. V gave up 5 bases and J gave up 2 bases; unmatched junction bases: 4. The CDR3 sequence: CASSPGTGGQETQYF. CDR3 sequence (DNA): TGTGCCAGCAGCCCCGGGACAGGGGGGCAAGAGACCCAGTACTTC.

This clone was recorded only once. The chain employs TRBV5-1 and TRBJ1-1, with TRBD1 matching 7 bases. Per the germline V gene, CDR1 is SGHRS and CDR2 is YFSETQ. V gave up 2 bases and J gave up 0 bases; unmatched junction bases: 1. The CDR3 runs to 14 residues. CDR3 bases: TGCGCCAGCAGCTTAGGACAGGTGAACACTGAAGCTTTCTTT. Protein product: CASSLGQVNTEAFF.

In DNA form, the CDR3 reads TGTGCCAGCTCGGTGTCGGGGGGGTCCACAGATACGCAGTATTTT. Translation gives CASSVSGGSTDTQYF. This chain connects TRBV18 to TRBJ2-3, with TRBD2 matching 8 bases. The germline gives CDR1 KGHSH, CDR2 LQKENI. V shed 6 bases, J shed 2 bases, and the junction held 7 bases outside the gene matches. This CDR3 region has 15 residues.

This clone was detected a few times. CDR3 sequence reads: CASSQGQDRQEQFF. As DNA, the CDR3 is TGCGCCAGCAGCCAAGGCCAGGACAGGCAAGAGCAGTTCTTC. J is TRBJ2-1 and V is TRBV4-1, with 7 bases identical to TRBD1. This CDR3 comprises 14 residues. In germline, CDR1 is MGHRA, CDR2 YSYEKL. The ends lost 1 base at V and 10 bases at J; junction bases unmatched: 7.

This clone appeared a few times. This chain joins TRBV14 and TRBJ2-3, with D perhaps given as TRBD1 or TRBD2 (6 bases each). Germline CDR1 and CDR2: SGHDN and FVKESK. CDR3 length: 17 residues. V lost 0 bases and J lost 4, with 17 bases in between. Here the CDR3 DNA reads TGTGCCAGCAGCCAAGATGTAGGGGGGAGGACCGCAGATACGCAGTATTTT. It yields the protein CASSQDVGGRTADTQYF.

The chain couples TRBV5-1 to TRBJ1-2, with 11 bases that match TRBD1. The germline CDR1 and CDR2 sequences are SGHRS and YFSETQ. The CDR3 is 16 amino acids. Trimming at V came to 4 bases and at J to 5 bases, leaving 10 bases not matched to a gene. CDR3: CASSLERGQGVYGYTF. CDR3 nucleotides: TGCGCCAGCAGCCTTGAGAGGGGACAGGGGGTGTATGGCTACACCTTC.

The V gene is TRBV6-1, the J gene TRBJ1-2; D remains unclear. The germline CDR1 and CDR2 sequences are MNHNS and SASEGT. V lost 1 base and J lost 0, with 12 bases in between. The CDR3 length is 16 residues. For the CDR3, the DNA is TGTGCCAGCAGTGAAGTTTCGGCGAGAGCTAACTATGGCTACACCTTC. Translating it yields CASSEVSARANYGYTF.

The rearrangement links TRBV5-5 to TRBJ2-7, with unresolved D. The germline V and J ends were trimmed by 1 base and 2 bases, with 10 bases remaining between them. Germline lookup yields CDR1 SGHKS and CDR2 YYEKEE (reference sequence). The CDR3 is made up of 14 amino acids. The CDR3 spells CASSLSQGPYEQYF. CDR3 nucleotides: TGTGCCAGCAGCTTGTCGCAAGGCCCCTACGAGCAGTACTTC.

The CDR3 spells CASSDLGWEGLAKNIQYF. In nucleotides, the CDR3 is TGTGCCAGCAGTGATCTAGGTTGGGAGGGGTTAGCCAAAAACATTCAGTACTTC. V and J are TRBV6-1 and TRBJ2-4, with 7 bases matching TRBD2. After removal of 3 bases from V and 0 bases from J, the junction contained 11 bases not matched to a gene. The CDR3 has 18 amino acids. Germline-derived CDR1 and CDR2 are MNHNS and SASEGT.

The chain carries TRBV30 and TRBJ1-1; D might be TRBD1 (6 bases). The CDR3 spans 11 residues. V gave up 4 bases and J gave up 11 bases, with 14 bases separating them. CDR1 and CDR2 (germline): GTSNPN, SVGIG (reference sequence). The CDR3 loop is CAWNSGARAFF. DNA of the CDR3: TGTGCCTGGAATTCGGGGGCGCGGGCTTTCTTT.

The chain combines TRBV29-1 with TRBJ2-5; D uncertain. Germline CDR1 is SQVTM and CDR2 is ANQGSEA. The V and J ends lost 7 bases and 1 base respectively, with 13 bases between them. This CDR3 contains 13 residues. DNA for the CDR3: TGCAGCGCCCACTCGGGCAGCCAAGAGACCCAGTACTTC. Amino acids: CSAHSGSQETQYF.